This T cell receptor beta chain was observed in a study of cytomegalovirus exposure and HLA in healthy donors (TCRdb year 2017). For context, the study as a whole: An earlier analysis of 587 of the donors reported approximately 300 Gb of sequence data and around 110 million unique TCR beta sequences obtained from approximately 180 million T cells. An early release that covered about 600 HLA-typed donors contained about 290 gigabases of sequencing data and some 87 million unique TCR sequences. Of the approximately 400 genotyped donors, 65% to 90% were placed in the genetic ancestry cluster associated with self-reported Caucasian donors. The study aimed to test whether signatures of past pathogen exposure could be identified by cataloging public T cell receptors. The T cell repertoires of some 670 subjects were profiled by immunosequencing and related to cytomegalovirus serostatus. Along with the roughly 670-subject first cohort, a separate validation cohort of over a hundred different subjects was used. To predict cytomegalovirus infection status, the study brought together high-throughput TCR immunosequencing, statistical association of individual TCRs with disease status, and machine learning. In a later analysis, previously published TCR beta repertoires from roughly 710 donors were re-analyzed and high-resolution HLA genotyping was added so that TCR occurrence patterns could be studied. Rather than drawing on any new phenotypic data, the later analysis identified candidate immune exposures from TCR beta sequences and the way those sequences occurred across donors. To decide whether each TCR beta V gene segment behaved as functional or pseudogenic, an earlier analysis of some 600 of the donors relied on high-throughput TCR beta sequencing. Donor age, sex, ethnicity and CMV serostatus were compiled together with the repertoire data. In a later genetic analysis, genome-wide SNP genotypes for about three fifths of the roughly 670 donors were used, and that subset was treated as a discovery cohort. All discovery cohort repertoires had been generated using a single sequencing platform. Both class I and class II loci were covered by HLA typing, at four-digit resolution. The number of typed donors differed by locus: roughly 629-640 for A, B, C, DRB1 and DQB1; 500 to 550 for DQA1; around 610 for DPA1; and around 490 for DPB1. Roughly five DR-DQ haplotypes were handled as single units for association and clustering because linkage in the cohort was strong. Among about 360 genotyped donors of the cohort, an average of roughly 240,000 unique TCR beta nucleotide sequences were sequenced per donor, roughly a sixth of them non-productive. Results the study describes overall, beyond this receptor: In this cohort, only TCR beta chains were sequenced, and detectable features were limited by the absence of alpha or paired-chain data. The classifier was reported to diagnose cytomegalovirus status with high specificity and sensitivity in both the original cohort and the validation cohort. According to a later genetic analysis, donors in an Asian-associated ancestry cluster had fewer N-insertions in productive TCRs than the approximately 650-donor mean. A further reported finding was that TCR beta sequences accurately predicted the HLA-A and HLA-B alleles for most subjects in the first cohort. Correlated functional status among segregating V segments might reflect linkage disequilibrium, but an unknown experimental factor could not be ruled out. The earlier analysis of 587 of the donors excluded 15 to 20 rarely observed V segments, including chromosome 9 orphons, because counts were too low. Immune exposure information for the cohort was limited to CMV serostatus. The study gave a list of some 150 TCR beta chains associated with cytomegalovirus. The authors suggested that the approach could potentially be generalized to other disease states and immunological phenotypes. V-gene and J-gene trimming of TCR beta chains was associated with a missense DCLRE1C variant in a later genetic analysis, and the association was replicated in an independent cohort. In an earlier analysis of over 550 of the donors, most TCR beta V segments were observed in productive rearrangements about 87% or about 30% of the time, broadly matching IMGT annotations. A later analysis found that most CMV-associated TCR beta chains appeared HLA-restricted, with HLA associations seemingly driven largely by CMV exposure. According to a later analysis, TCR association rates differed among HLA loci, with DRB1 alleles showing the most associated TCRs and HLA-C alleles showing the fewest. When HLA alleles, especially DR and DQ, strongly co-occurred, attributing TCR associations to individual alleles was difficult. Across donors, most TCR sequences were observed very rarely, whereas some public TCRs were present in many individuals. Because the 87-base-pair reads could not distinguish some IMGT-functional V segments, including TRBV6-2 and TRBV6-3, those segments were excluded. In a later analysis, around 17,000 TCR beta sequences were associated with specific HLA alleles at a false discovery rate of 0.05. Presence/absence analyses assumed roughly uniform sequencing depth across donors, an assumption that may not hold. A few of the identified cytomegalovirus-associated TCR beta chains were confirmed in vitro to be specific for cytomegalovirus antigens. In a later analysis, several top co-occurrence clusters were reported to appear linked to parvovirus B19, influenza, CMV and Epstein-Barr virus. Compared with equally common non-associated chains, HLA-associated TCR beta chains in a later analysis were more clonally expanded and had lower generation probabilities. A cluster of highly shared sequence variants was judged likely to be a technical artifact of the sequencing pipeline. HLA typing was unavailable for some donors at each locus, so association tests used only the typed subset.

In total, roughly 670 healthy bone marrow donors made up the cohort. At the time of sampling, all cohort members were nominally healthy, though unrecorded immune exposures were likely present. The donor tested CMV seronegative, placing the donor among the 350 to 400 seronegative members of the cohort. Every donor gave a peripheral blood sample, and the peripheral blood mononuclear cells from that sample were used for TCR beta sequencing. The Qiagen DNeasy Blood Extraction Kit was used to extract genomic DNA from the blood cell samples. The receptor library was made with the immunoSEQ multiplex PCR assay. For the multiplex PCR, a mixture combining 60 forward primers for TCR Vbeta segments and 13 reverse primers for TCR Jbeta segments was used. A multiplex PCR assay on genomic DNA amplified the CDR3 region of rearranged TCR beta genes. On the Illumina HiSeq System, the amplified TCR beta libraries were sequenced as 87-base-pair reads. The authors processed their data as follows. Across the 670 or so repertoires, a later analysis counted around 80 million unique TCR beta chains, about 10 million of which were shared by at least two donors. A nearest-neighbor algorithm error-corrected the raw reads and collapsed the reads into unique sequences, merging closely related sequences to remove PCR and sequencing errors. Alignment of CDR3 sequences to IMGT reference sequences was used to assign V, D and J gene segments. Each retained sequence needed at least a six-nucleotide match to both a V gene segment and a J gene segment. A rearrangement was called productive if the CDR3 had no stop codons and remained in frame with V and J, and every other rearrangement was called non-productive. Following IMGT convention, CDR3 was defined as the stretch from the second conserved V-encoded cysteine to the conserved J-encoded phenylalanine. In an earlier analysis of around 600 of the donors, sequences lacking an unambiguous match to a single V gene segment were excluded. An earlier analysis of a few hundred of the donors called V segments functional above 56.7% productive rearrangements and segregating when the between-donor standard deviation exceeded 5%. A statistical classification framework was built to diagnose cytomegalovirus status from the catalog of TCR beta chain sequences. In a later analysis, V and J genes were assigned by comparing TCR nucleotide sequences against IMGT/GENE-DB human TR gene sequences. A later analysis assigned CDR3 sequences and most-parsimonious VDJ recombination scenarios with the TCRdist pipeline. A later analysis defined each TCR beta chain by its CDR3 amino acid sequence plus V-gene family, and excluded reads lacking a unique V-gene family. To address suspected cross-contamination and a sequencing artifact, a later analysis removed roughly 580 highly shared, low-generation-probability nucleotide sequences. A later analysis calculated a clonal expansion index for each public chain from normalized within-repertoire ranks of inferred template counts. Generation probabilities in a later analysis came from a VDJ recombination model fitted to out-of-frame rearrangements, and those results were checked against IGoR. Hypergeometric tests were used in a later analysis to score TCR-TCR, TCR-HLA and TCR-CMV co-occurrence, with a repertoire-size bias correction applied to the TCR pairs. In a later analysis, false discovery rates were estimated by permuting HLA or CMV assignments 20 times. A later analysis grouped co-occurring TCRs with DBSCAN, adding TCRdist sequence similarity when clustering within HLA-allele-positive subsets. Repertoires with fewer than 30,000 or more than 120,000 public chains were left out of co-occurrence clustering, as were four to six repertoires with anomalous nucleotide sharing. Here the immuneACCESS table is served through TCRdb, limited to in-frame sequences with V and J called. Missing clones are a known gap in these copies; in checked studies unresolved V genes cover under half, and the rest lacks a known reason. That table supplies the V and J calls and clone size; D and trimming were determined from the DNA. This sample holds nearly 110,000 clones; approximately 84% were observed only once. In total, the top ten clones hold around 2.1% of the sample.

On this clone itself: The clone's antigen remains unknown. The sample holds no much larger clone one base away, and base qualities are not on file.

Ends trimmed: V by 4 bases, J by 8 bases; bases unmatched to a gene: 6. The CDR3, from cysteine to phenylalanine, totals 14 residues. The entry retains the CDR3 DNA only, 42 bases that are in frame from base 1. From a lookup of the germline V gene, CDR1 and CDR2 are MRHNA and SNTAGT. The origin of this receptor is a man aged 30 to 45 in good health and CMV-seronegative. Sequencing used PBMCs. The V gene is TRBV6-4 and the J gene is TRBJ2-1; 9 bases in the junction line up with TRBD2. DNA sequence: TGTGCCAGCAGTGCAGCGGGGGGCGCCCATGAGCAGTTCTTC. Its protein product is CASSAAGGAHEQFF.